This TCR beta chain was identified in a study of OX40 agonist ivuxolimab in advanced cancers. The overall study: Hepatocellular carcinoma, melanoma, renal cell or head and neck cancer occurred in dose-escalation patients. Participants averaged approximately 65 years of age (range about 23 to 79) and were 75% to 90% male.

Note on this clone: Antigen specificity is unknown.

The CDR3 length is 15 residues. CDR1 and CDR2 from the germline V gene are SGHRS and YFSETQ. J lost 4 bases, V lost 0 bases, and 4 bases had no gene match. The assay was immunoSEQ multiplex PCR, and TCRdb's table has in-frame clones only and misses some. This table holds tens of thousands of clones, 87% found once. Study results and limitations: The antigens recognized by the expanded peripheral T cells, that is their antigen specificity, were not determined.

The rearrangement links TRBV5-1 to TRBJ1-1, with 9 bases aligning to TRBD1. The origin of this receptor is an adult with an advanced solid tumor such as melanoma, head and neck, liver or kidney cancer. The source was CD4+ or CD8+ T cells sorted from blood, collected in a trial of the OX40 agonist ivuxolimab. The CDR3 loop reads CASSLGGTGFTEAFF. The DNA for the CDR3 is TGCGCCAGCAGCTTGGGCGGGACAGGGTTCACTGAAGCTTTCTTT.